This T cell receptor beta chain was profiled in a study of Tregs in tolerant kidney transplant recipients (dated by TCRdb to about 2019). For the wider study: The study applied TCRbeta sequencing to find donor-specific regulatory T cells before combined kidney and bone marrow transplantation and then followed those same cells after transplant. Several methods of expanding Tregs specific for an allogeneic donor were compared by TCRbeta repertoire sequencing in a few healthy controls.

CDR1 SGDLS and CDR2 YYNGEE are derived from the germline V gene. Including cysteine and phenylalanine, the CDR3 has 21 amino acids. Solely the CDR3 DNA is kept, with 63 bases framed from the first base. Relative to germline, V is 0 bases shorter and J is 0 bases shorter, with 22 bases between their ends. About this clone: Its binding antigen is unknown. Qualities for individual bases were not recorded, and no much larger clone is one base off.

For TCRbeta CDR3 sequencing, genomic DNA was extracted from sorted cells using the QIAGEN DNeasy Blood and Tissue Kit. High-throughput TCRbeta CDR3 sequencing, which included PCR amplification with bias correction and internal controls, was done commercially through immunoSEQ. Under the source paper's analysis protocol: A unique productive TCRbeta sequence was defined by the CDR3 nucleotide sequence when primers matched, and otherwise by the CDR3 amino acid sequence together with the Vbeta and Jbeta genes. To correct sorting error, sequences shared between sorted populations at a frequency ratio of 2:1 or less were removed; the rest were assigned to the higher population. A sequence was defined as donor-reactive if the sequence was expanded at least 5-fold in CFSE-low cells compared with unstimulated cells and had a frequency of at least 0.01% in CFSE-low cells. Jensen-Shannon divergence calculated on the top 100 TCRbeta sequences ranked by frequency was used to measure repertoire divergence. For samples with multiple sequencing runs, sorting error was corrected separately for each run before the runs were pooled. The table was pulled from immuneACCESS by TCRdb, which kept in-frame rearrangements only. Such tables lose some clones; where checked, under half of the loss comes from unresolved V genes, and the rest has no known cause. The DNA was the basis for D and trimming; V, J and clone size are from that table. The sample table records about 240,000 clones; about 80% of these occur just once. Of the sample, around 0.68% falls within the top ten clones.

Thawed PBMCs were FACS-sorted into unstimulated Tregs (CD4+CD25+CD127-), CD4+ non-Tregs (CD4+CD25-), CD4 cells and CD8 cells. Healthy control blood was obtained either as purchased buffy coats or from healthy volunteers. Healthy control blood was processed to PBMCs by Ficoll density gradient and cryopreserved, and patient PBMCs were collected before and after transplant. Findings and caveats that apply to the study as a whole: Expanding Tregs with activated donor B cells appeared to identify the most biologically relevant and donor-specific TCRbeta repertoire. Because the study included only a small number of patients, the results must be confirmed in larger populations and under other immunosuppression protocols. Biological reproducibility was not examined directly, but technical replication error appeared to be minimal.

The chain is assembled from TRBV9 and TRBJ2-6; a tentative D match to TRBD2 spans 6 bases. The TCR comes from a human donor in good health. The sample taken for sequencing was CD4+ T cells from blood. The nucleotides are TGTGCCAGCAGCGTAGCTGTTGGGGGACGGGGACTCCTCTCTGGGGCCAACGTCCTGACTTTC. It is translated as CASSVAVGGRGLLSGANVLTF.